Included here is one T cell receptor beta chain sequence, with context. This record belongs to a study of CD8+ T cells in alopecia areata. Across the whole study: Treated patients were dosed with oral tofacitinib, taking 5 to 10 mg twice daily.

The sample's treatment: oral pan-JAK inhibitor, 5-10 mg twice daily. The germline CDR1 and CDR2 sequences are SNHLY and FYNNEI. V lost 3 bases and J 8 bases, leaving 16 bases between the germline ends. This CDR3 is built from 14 residues. Reverse transcription of extracted RNA yielded cDNA, which provided the sequencing template. TCRdb's table, derived via immunoSEQ multiplex PCR, lists solely in-frame clones and lacks some. The table records approximately 150,000 clones, 50% to 65% of them present only once. The V gene is TRBV2, the J gene TRBJ1-2; D might be TRBD1 (5 bases). The source material was CD4+ T cells sorted from blood, sampled at week 24, from a patient treated with tofacitinib. This TCR was sampled from a human donor with alopecia areata. CDR3 DNA: TGTGCCAGCAGTGAGGGGGAAGGTTATCGGGGCTACACCTTC. As protein: CASSEGEGYRGYTF. The full variable domain, in which reference TRBV2 and TRBJ1-2 provide the parts outside the CDR3, is EPEVTQTPSHQVTQMGQEVILRCVPISNHLYFYWYRQILGQKVEFLVSFYNNEISEKSEIFDDQFSVERPDGSNFTLKIRSTKLEDSAMYFCASSEGEGYRGYTFGSGTRLTVV.